This T cell receptor (beta chain) derives from a study of graft-versus-host responses after intestinal transplantation. The assay was immunoSEQ multiplex PCR, and TCRdb's table has in-frame clones only and misses some. The sample records approximately 24,000 clones, around 96% being singletons. This CDR3 is 15 amino acids long. Germline CDR1 reads LGHNA; CDR2 reads YNFKEQ. V gave up 3 bases and J gave up 2 bases; unmatched junction bases: 6. V is TRBV4-2 and J is TRBJ2-7, with 8 positions matching TRBD2. This receptor was obtained from a human patient who received an intestinal transplant, so some T cells may come from the graft donor. The material sequenced was PBMCs, taken approximately 32 days after intestinal transplant. The CDR3 is CASSQRASGPYEQYF. Written as DNA, the CDR3 is TGTGCCAGCAGCCAGAGGGCTAGCGGGCCCTACGAGCAGTACTTC.